A selection of T cell receptor beta chains follows, all from one sample in a study of cytotoxic CD8 clonotypes in ibrutinib-treated CLL. Only in-frame clones appear in the TCRdb table, and some are missing; sequencing was by immunoSEQ multiplex PCR. The data show more than 150,000 clones, around 72% seen once. Sequenced material: PBMCs, taken after 24 months of ibrutinib treatment. These receptors all stem from a human donor with chronic lymphocytic leukemia. Both conserved end residues are part of each CDR3. D genes are given only for firm matches. Not all rows give a size; the values are once, few, many and, for expanded clones, a class.

D,V,J,size,CDR3,DNA
TRBD1,TRBV4-3,TRBJ2-1,once,CASSFTGTGSNEQFF,TGCGCCAGCAGCTTTACCGGGACAGGGAGTAATGAGCAGTTCTTC
-,TRBV20-1,TRBJ2-7,-,CSATKREQYF,TGCAGTGCTACTAAGCGAGAGCAGTACTTC
-,TRBV6-6,TRBJ1-4,-,CASHGGQFNEKLFF,TGTGCCAGCCACGGTGGTCAGTTTAATGAAAAACTGTTTTTT
-,TRBV4-3,TRBJ1-1,-,CASSRVGHPNTEAFF,TGCGCCAGCAGCCGAGTAGGACATCCGAACACTGAAGCTTTCTTT
-,TRBV2,TRBJ1-2,-,CASTVEGGGGGYTF,TGTGCCAGCACCGTGGAGGGGGGTGGCGGTGGCTACACCTTC
-,TRBV11-1,TRBJ2-3,-,CASSLGDTQYF,TGTGCCAGCAGCTTAGGCGATACGCAGTATTTT
-,TRBV11-2,TRBJ1-1,-,CASSLETSPVTEAFF,TGTGCCAGCAGCCTAGAGACATCACCTGTCACTGAAGCTTTCTTT
TRBD1,TRBV4-2,TRBJ2-7,once,CASSQRGQPYSYEQYF,TGTGCCAGCAGCCAAAGGGGACAGCCCTACTCCTACGAGCAGTACTTC
TRBD2,TRBV9,TRBJ2-7,once,CASSAAGLAYEQYF,TGTGCCAGCAGCGCGGCCGGACTAGCCTACGAGCAGTACTTC
-,TRBV9,TRBJ2-1,few,CASSETTWVFF,TGTGCCAGCAGTGAGACAACCTGGGTCTTCTTC
-,TRBV4-2,TRBJ2-7,-,CASSQERTLYEQYF,TGTGCCAGCAGCCAAGAAAGGACCCTATACGAGCAGTACTTC
TRBD2,TRBV6-5,TRBJ2-7,-,CASSYSGGSGYEQYF,TGTGCCAGCAGTTACTCGGGAGGGTCCGGGTACGAGCAGTACTTC
TRBD2,TRBV2,TRBJ2-7,-,CASISGTEGTSGPYEQYF,TGTGCCAGCATTTCCGGGACAGAAGGGACTAGCGGACCCTACGAGCAGTACTTC
-,TRBV18,TRBJ2-7,few,CASSLNRGPLEQYF,TGTGCCAGCTCACTCAACCGCGGACCCCTGGAGCAGTACTTC
-,TRBV6-4,TRBJ2-5,-,CASWRTPGTIQETQYF,TGTGCCAGCTGGAGAACCCCTGGGACGATCCAAGAGACCCAGTACTTC
TRBD1,TRBV10-3,TRBJ1-1,few,CAIRPGQGTEAFF,TGTGCCATCAGACCGGGACAGGGCACTGAAGCTTTCTTT
-,TRBV7-3,TRBJ2-1,-,CASSLGGHQTNEQFF,TGTGCCAGCAGCTTAGGCGGGCACCAAACGAATGAGCAGTTCTTC
-,TRBV9,TRBJ2-1,-,CASSTTSNNEQFF,TGTGCCAGCAGCACGACTAGTAACAATGAGCAGTTCTTC
TRBD2,TRBV7-2,TRBJ2-3,few,CASSYGTSGRTDTQYF,TGTGCCAGCAGCTACGGGACTAGCGGGAGAACAGATACGCAGTATTTT
-,TRBV12-5,TRBJ1-2,-,CASGLGTYGYTF,TGTGCTAGTGGTTTGGGGACATATGGCTACACCTTC
-,TRBV7-2,TRBJ1-2,few,CASSFNTGRYGYTF,TGTGCCAGCAGCTTTAATACGGGTCGGTATGGCTACACCTTC
-,TRBV27,TRBJ1-1,few,CASSWGTNTEAFF,TGTGCCAGCAGTTGGGGTACGAACACTGAAGCTTTCTTT
-,TRBV19,TRBJ1-5,few,CASSPLDGKSNQPQHF,TGTGCCAGTAGTCCCTTGGACGGAAAAAGCAATCAGCCCCAGCATTTT
-,TRBV18,TRBJ1-1,-,CASSLKGGQGTEAFF,TGTGCCAGCTCACTGAAGGGGGGCCAAGGCACTGAAGCTTTCTTT
-,TRBV5-4,TRBJ2-1,-,CASGRRSNEQFF,TGTGCCTCCGGGCGAAGGAGCAATGAGCAGTTCTTC
-,TRBV18,TRBJ1-1,-,CASSPRPGNTEAFF,TGTGCCAGCTCACCACGTCCGGGGAACACTGAAGCTTTCTTT
-,TRBV5-4,TRBJ2-7,few,CASSNGVAGYEQYF,TGTGCCAGCAGCAACGGGGTAGCCGGCTACGAGCAGTACTTC
-,TRBV4-3,TRBJ2-2,few,CASSPRGANTGELFF,TGCGCCAGCAGTCCCAGGGGCGCGAACACCGGGGAGCTGTTTTTT
TRBD2,TRBV30,TRBJ2-3,-,CAWRFGLASTDTQYF,TGTGCCTGGCGATTTGGACTAGCGAGCACAGATACGCAGTATTTT
TRBD2,TRBV12-5,TRBJ2-5,few,CASGLGLAGIETQYF,TGTGCTAGTGGTTTGGGACTAGCGGGAATAGAGACCCAGTACTTC
TRBD1,TRBV15,TRBJ1-5,-,CATSRGDRGFVQPQHF,TGTGCCACCAGCAGAGGAGACAGGGGGTTCGTCCAGCCCCAGCATTTT
-,TRBV30,TRBJ2-5,-,CAWSPGGARETQYF,TGTGCCTGGAGCCCAGGGGGGGCTAGAGAGACCCAGTACTTC
-,TRBV9,TRBJ2-2,-,CASSDRAHTGELFF,TGTGCCAGCAGCGACAGGGCGCACACCGGGGAGCTGTTTTTT